This T cell receptor beta chain derives from a study of T cell changes during pregnancy in multiple sclerosis. This clone appeared once. Clones were read by immunoSEQ multiplex PCR, and TCRdb kept only the in-frame ones, dropping some. Of tens of thousands of clones in the sample, almost 97% were seen once. Germline V gives CDR1 LGHNA, CDR2 YSLEER. Trimming removed 0 bases from V and 1 base from J; junction bases left unmatched: 3. The CDR3 is 15 residues long. Source: CD8+ T cells from peripheral blood mononuclear cells, taken after pregnancy. V usage is TRBV4-3 and J usage is TRBJ2-7; TRBD1 matches 7 bases. The origin of this receptor is a female donor with multiple sclerosis, enrolled in a pregnancy study. DNA for the CDR3: TGCGCCAGCAGCCAAGAGACAGGGCAGTCCTACGAGCAGTACTTC. It yields the protein CASSQETGQSYEQYF.